This T cell receptor beta chain stems from a study of CD8 T cells in Susac syndrome (dated by TCRdb to between 2018 and 2021). Study-level background: Among the Susac syndrome patients who were sequenced, clinically active disease was present in six and clinical remission was observed in about eight. At blood withdrawal, Susac syndrome patients were therapy-naive, treated with corticosteroids (with IVIg additionally given to some), or treated with IVIg alone. The study used repertoire sequencing to test whether antigen drove CD8+ T cell activation and differentiation in Susac syndrome. General study outcomes and caveats: The number of individuals in the TCR sequencing and HLA analysis was acknowledged as relatively small. In patients with Susac syndrome, the CD4+ T cell repertoire showed no detectable clonal expansion.

RNA was extracted using the RNeasy kit, and about 0.45 to 1 ug of the RNA was reverse transcribed with random hexamers. The immunoSEQ multiplex PCR assay, covering 54 Vbeta and 13 Jbeta segments, was used to amplify TCR beta CDR3 regions. PCR amplification bias was corrected by using a synthetic template baseline for primer optimization and computational correction. Per the original workflow: Reads were annotated to V, D and J genes according to IMGT and were analyzed with immunoSEQ Analyzer, with only productive sequences retained. Clonality was calculated as one minus the Shannon entropy normalized by log2 of the number of productive unique sequences. For each patient and control, public and private clones were evaluated among the 100 most prevalent clones. Clones were defined as Susac-specific if absent from the healthy and MS cohorts, from 1052 published viral clones and from other ImmuneACCESS disease sequences. The public reads were quality trimmed at Q25 with fastp and then assembled into clones with MiXCR by TCRdb, keeping productive beta chains. Identical CDR3 proteins give one entry, which carries the most common genes and DNA. TCRdb's processing, not the authors' own work, is the source of the V and J calls. The table for this sample lists 150,000 to 190,000 distinct CDR3 sequences; 95% of them were counted only once. The top ten clones comprise approximately 0.17% of the sample.

The germline V gene sets CDR1 to SGHDT and CDR2 to YYEEEE. The cysteine opens and the phenylalanine closes a CDR3 of 16 amino acids. The kept DNA is CDR3 alone, 48 bases in frame from the first base. The junction shows trimming of 0 bases on V and 3 bases on J, and the gene matches do not reach 6 bases of it. Of note for this clonotype: Its antigen is still unknown. No per-base quality is available; no much larger clone lies one base away.

Peripheral blood CD8+ and CD4+ T cells from healthy donors, Susac syndrome patients and multiple sclerosis patients were profiled using high-throughput TCR beta sequencing. The Susac syndrome patients fulfilled recently defined diagnostic criteria for definite or probable disease. CD8+ TEMRA cells were enriched by FACS, while bulk CD8+ and CD4+ T cells were purified by magnetic negative isolation. Blood was collected in EDTA tubes and processed within 24 hours, with PBMCs isolated through density gradient centrifugation. PBMCs intended for TCR sequencing were cryopreserved in liquid nitrogen and were subsequently thawed in a 37 degrees C water bath. The sorted or isolated CD4+, CD8+ and CD8+ TEMRA cells reached a purity of at least 90%.

The TCR comes from a human donor with Susac syndrome. The chain is made from TRBV5-6 and TRBJ2-3; 8 junctional bases match TRBD2. Specimen: CD4+ T cells from PBMCs. CDR3 loop: CASSLVVAGLTDTQYF. DNA sequence: TGTGCCAGCAGCTTGGTCGTAGCGGGGTTAACAGATACGCAGTATTTT. The CDR3 plus the reference TRBV5-6 and TRBJ2-3 genes for the other parts give the full variable domain: DAGVTQSPTHLIKTRGQQVTLRCSPKSGHDTVSWYQQALGQGPQFIFQYYEEEERQRGNFPDRFSGHQFPNYSSELNVNALLLGDSALYLCASSLVVAGLTDTQYFGPGTRLTVL.